Described below is a single TCR beta chain sequence and its context. Profiled with immunoSEQ multiplex PCR; TCRdb holds only in-frame clones, not every one. Among roughly 300,000 clones, 90% were seen once, and the ten largest hold roughly 1.1%. The source of the sample is a study of blood T cell repertoires in COVID-19. The wider study: Samples of COVID-19 (acute and convalescent) were obtained from the United States, Italy and Spain.

Cohort assignment relied on participant-reported clinical history. Cohort 3 donors counted as recovered after two negative PCRs, clearance, or resolved symptoms. V shed 4 bases and J 3 bases; nucleotides not matched to a gene: 7. This CDR3 comprises 15 residues. Germline V CDR1 and CDR2: MDHEN, SYDVKM. The gene calls are TRBV28 and TRBJ1-2; 8 bases line up with TRBD1. This TCR came from a woman aged 25 to 39 who had recovered from COVID-19. Specimen: PBMCs or T cells enriched from blood (not recorded which). The CDR3 coding sequence is TGTGCCAGCAGTTCCGGACAGGGAAGATACTATGGCTACACCTTC. Amino acids: CASSSGQGRYYGYTF.